This T cell receptor beta chain is from a study of cytomegalovirus exposure and HLA in healthy donors. Across the study: A data release that came early held approximately 85 million unique TCRs from HLA-typed donors. Study-wide points: Most TCR beta V segments were productive about 90% or about 30% of the time in an earlier analysis.

In the PCR, 60 Vbeta and 13 Jbeta primers were used. Sequenced by immunoSEQ multiplex PCR; TCRdb stores in-frame clones only, minus some. The repertoire has 180,000 or so clones, 75% to 85% of them found once; the top ten carry 0.65% to 0.95%. As to this clone: Antigen unknown.

The V gene lost 2 bases and the J gene lost 1 base, with 8 bases spanning the gap. The CDR3 is 14 amino acids. Germline V gene lookup returns CDR1 SGHTA and CDR2 FQGNSA. This cohort consisted of healthy bone marrow donors. Unrecorded immune exposure was likely among donors, who were nominally healthy when sampled. The sequence derives from a female donor in good health and CMV-seronegative. The chain combines TRBV7-2 with TRBJ1-1; D possibly corresponds to TRBD1 (6 bases). Material: PBMCs. CDR3 sequence: CASSLQGRNTEAFF. Written as DNA, the CDR3 is TGTGCCAGCAGCTTACAGGGGAGGAACACTGAAGCTTTCTTT.